Sequencing of this T cell receptor (beta chain) was carried out in a study of OX40 agonist ivuxolimab in advanced cancers. Background on the study: Dose-escalation cases comprised hepatocellular carcinoma, melanoma, renal cell or head and neck cancer. Patients with prior anti-PD-1, anti-PD-L1 or anti-CTLA-4 therapy were eligible; about 40% had some. The study's findings and limits: Antigen specificity of clonally expanded peripheral T cells was not established. Among T cells, CD8+ cells averaged more expanded clones than CD4+ cells.

Sequencing used immunoSEQ multiplex PCR; TCRdb keeps in-frame clones, though not all of them. The repertoire has over 55,000 clones, 80% to 85% of them found once; the top ten carry roughly 4.7%. The CDR3 spans 12 residues. V was shortened by 5 bases and J by 4 bases, with 5 bases between the two germline ends. Germline V gene lookup returns CDR1 SGHNT and CDR2 YENEEA. Turning to this clone: Antigen unknown.

The sample here was CD4+ or CD8+ T cells sorted from blood, taken in a trial of the OX40 agonist ivuxolimab. The chain employs TRBV11-3 and TRBJ1-4; the D is unclear. The TCR sequence derives from an adult with an advanced solid tumor such as melanoma, head and neck, liver or kidney cancer. DNA for the CDR3: TGTGCCAGCAGCATCGGTAATGAAAAACTGTTTTTT. Its translation is CASSIGNEKLFF.